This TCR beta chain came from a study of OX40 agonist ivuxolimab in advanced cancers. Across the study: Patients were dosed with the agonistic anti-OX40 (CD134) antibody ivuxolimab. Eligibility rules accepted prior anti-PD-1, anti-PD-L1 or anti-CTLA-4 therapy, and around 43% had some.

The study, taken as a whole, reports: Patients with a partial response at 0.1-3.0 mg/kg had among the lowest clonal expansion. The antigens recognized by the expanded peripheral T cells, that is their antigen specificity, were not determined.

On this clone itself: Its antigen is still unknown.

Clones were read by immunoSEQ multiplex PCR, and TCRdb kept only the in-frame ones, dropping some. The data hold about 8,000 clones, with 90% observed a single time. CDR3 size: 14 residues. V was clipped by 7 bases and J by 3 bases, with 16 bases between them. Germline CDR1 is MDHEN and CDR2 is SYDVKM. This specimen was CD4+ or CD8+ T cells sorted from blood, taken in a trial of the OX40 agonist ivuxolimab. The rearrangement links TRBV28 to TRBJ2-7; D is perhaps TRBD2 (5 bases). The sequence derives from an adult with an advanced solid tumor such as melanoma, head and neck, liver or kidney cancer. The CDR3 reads CASTAIGIIYEQYF. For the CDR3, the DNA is TGTGCCAGCACCGCCATCGGGATTATCTACGAGCAGTACTTC.